One T cell receptor beta chain is described in this entry. Its antigen is not known. Assay: immunoSEQ multiplex PCR; the TCRdb copy retains only in-frame clones and omits some. The table has roughly 22,000 clones, around 92% seen once. The data are from a study of a mutant IDH1 vaccine in newly diagnosed glioma. Study overall: All eight of the vaccinations patients received fell in weeks 1, 3, 5, 7, 11, 15, 19 and 23.

Specified time point: week 11, during vaccination. The vaccine gave 300 ug of a 20-mer mutant IDH1 peptide subcutaneously per dose. The sequence derives from a woman aged 40 to 50 with glioma. This sample comprised PBMCs, obtained from a glioma patient whose treatment included an IDH1 peptide vaccine.

CDR3 bases: TGTGCCAGCTCGTTCCGGGACTACATGAACACTGAAGCTTTCTTT. This gives the protein CASSFRDYMNTEAFF. The chain is built from TRBV18 and TRBJ1-1; D may be TRBD1 (5 bases). The length of the CDR3 is 15 residues. V lost 6 bases and J lost 0, with 14 bases in between. CDR1 is KGHSH, CDR2 LQKENI, per germline.